This TCR beta chain was captured in a study of blood T cell repertoires in COVID-19 (dated by TCRdb to about 2020). Study-level background: The collaborator samples originated in the United States, Italy and Spain and spanned the acute and convalescent phases of COVID-19. The prospective study material was composed of cDNA or gDNA derived from T cells, B-cell-depleted T cells, or PBMCs. Deeply sampled blood TCRbeta repertoires from subjects exposed to, actively infected with, or recovered from COVID-19 were included in the dataset. The repertoires were made available in a free public database intended to serve as a resource for research on the immune response to SARS-CoV-2. The samples were drawn from two sources: the first 160 participants of the ongoing ImmuneRACE study, and 950 to 1,500 subjects contributed by 6 global collaborators. Nearly every sample came with metadata listing a de-identified subject ID, COVID-19 status, age in years and sex. Where available, HLA class I and class II types were taken from metadata supplied by the sample provider and were not determined by assay-based typing.

CDR1 is given as SGHAT and CDR2 as FQNNGV, both from the germline V gene. The CDR3 goes from the cysteine to the phenylalanine over 13 residues. Just the 39-base CDR3 DNA is kept, in frame starting at base 1. V and J are trimmed by 4 bases and 4 bases, and the gene matches miss 2 bases of the junction. In the prospective study, participants were roughly 18 to 95 years old, resided in 20 to 30 geographic areas of the United States, and were enrolled through a virtual design. To assign participants to cohorts, the prospective study relied on clinical history that participants themselves reported in a screening survey and a study questionnaire. Recovered participants in ImmuneRACE Cohort 3 were defined by two consecutive negative NP/OP PCR tests, clearance by a healthcare professional, or resolution of symptoms. In the prospective study, whole blood, serum and a nasopharyngeal or oropharyngeal swab were collected from each participant by mobile phlebotomists. Prospective study participants could optionally give additional blood draws and questionnaires over a roughly two-month period. Blood samples from the prospective study were shipped frozen or at room temperature prior to DNA extraction.

TCRbeta CDR3 regions were amplified from genomic DNA using the immunoSEQ Assay, a bias-controlled multiplex PCR. As for how the authors treated the data: Within the assay, amplification of reference gene primers was used to estimate how many nucleated cells each sample contained. Sequence reads were collapsed and filtered to measure the absolute abundance of every unique TCRbeta CDR3 rearrangement. For each sample, productive Simpson clonality was calculated by taking the square root of Simpson's diversity index across productive rearrangements. The table was pulled from immuneACCESS by TCRdb, which kept in-frame rearrangements only. Such tables lose some clones; where checked, under half of the loss comes from unresolved V genes, and the rest has no known cause. That table gives V, J and clone size, and the DNA gave D and trimming. In this sample the table shows about 200,000 clones, 89% of which occur a single time. Roughly 8.4% of the sample is held by the ten biggest clonotypes.

Points the paper makes about the study in general: Clinical and demographic metadata were provided uncurated, with the amount varying by source and participant.

In regard to this clone: Its antigen is still unknown. No base quality values were provided; no much bigger clone lies one nucleotide off.

The chain joins TRBV11-2 to TRBJ1-2; 8 junctional bases match TRBD1. The clonotype was recovered from a woman under 30 who had recovered from COVID-19. Sequencing used PBMCs or T cells enriched from blood (not recorded which). The bases read TGTGCCAGCAGCTCCGGACAGGGCTATGGCTACACCTTC. Its amino acids are CASSSGQGYGYTF.